This TCR beta chain derives from a study of identical twins. As for this clonotype: Its antigen remains unidentified.

The CDR3 spans 15 residues. Germline V lookup: CDR1 SGHRS, CDR2 YFSETQ. J gave up 6 bases and V 4 bases, and 6 bases lay outside the gene matches. A universal primer site was incorporated via template switching, and the cDNA contained unique molecular identifiers. MiXCR, applied by TCRdb to the 5' RACE reads, yields one record per CDR3 protein. The table records about 690,000 distinct CDR3 sequences, 5.5% to 6.5% of them present only once. General observations from the study: Low generation probability was overrepresented in out-of-frame alpha sequences shared by twins. The authors noted that invariant MAIT and iNKT cells could partly confound zero-insertion analyses.

The sample was naive T cells sorted from blood. This sequence was found in a man between 18 and 35 years old in good health. The chain couples TRBV5-1 to TRBJ2-2, with 10 bases fitting TRBD1. The CDR3 DNA reads as TGCGCCAGCAGCGGGGGACAGGGGTTTTCCGGGGAGCTGTTTTTT. Amino acid sequence: CASSGGQGFSGELFF.